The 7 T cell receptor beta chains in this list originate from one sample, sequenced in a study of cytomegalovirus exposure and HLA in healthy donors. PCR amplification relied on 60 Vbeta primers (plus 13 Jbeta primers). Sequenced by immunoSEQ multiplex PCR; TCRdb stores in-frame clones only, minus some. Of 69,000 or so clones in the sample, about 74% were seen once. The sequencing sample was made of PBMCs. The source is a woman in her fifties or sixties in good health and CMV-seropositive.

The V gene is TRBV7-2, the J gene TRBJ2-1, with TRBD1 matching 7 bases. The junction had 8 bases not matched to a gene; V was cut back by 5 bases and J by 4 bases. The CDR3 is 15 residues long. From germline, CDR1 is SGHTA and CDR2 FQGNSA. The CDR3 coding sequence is TGTGCCAGCAGCCCGGGGACAGCGTCTTACAATGAGCAGTTCTTC. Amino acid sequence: CASSPGTASYNEQFF.

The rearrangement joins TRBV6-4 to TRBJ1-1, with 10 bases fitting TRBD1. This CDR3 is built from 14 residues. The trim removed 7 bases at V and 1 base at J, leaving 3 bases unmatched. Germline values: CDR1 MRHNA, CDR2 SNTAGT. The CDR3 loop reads CASTGQGENTEAFF. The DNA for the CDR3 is TGTGCCAGCACTGGACAGGGGGAGAACACTGAAGCTTTCTTT.

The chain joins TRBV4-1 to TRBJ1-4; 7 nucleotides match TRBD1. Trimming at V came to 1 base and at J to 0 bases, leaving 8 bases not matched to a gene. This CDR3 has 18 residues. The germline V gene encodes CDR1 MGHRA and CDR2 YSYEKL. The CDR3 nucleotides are TGCGCCAGCAGCCAAGTGGACAGGAGGGTTGCAACTAATGAAAAACTGTTTTTT. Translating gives CASSQVDRRVATNEKLFF.

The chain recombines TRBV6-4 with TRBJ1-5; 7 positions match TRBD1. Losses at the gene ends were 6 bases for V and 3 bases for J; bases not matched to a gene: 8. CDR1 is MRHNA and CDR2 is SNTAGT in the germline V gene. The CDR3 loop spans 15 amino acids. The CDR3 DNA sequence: TGTGCCAGCAGAATACAGGGGCACTACAATCAGCCCCAGCATTTT. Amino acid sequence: CASRIQGHYNQPQHF.

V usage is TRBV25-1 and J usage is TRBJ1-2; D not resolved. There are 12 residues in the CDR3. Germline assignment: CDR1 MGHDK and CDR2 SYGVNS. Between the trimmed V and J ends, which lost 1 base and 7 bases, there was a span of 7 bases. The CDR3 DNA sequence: TGTGCCAGCAGTGAATTCGGTGGTGGCTACACCTTC. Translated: CASSEFGGGYTF.

The CDR3 nucleotides read TGTGCCAGCAGTTACGACAGGGCGAACACTGAAGCTTTCTTT. Amino acids: CASSYDRANTEAFF. The rearrangement joins TRBV6-5 to TRBJ1-1; 7 positions agree with TRBD1. Germline lookup yields CDR1 MNHEY and CDR2 SVGAGI. With 2 bases clipped from V and 1 base from J, the junction kept 1 base outside the gene matches. The CDR3 totals 14 residues.

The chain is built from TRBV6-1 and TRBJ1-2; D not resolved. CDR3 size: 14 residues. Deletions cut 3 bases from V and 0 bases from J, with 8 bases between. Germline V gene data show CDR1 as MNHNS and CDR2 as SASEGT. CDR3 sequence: CASSELGANYGYTF. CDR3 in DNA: TGTGCCAGCAGTGAGCTCGGGGCTAACTATGGCTACACCTTC.